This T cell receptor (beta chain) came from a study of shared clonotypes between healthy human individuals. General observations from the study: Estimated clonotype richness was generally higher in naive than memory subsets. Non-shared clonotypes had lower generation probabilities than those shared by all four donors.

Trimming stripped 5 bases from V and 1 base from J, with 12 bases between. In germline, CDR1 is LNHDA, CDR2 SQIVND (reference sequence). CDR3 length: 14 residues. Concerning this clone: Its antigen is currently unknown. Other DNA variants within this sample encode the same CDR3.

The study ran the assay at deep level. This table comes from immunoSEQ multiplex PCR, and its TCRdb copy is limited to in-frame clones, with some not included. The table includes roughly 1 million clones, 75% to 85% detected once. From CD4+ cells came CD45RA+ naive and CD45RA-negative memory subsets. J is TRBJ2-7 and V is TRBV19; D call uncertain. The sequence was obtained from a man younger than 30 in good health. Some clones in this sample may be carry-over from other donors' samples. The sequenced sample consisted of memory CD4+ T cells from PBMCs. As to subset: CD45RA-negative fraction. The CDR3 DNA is TGTGCCAGTAGTCGGCGACAAGGTTCCTACGAGCAGTACTTC. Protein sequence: CASSRRQGSYEQYF.